The 20 T cell receptor beta chains in this list originate from one sample, sequenced in a study of identical twins. TCRdb itself ran the 5' RACE reads through MiXCR, one entry per CDR3 protein. The data show 400,000 to 550,000 distinct CDR3 sequences, more than 13% seen once. These data were likewise used in another study, on yellow fever vaccine responses in identical twins.

The sample consisted of CD4+ T cells sorted from blood. Receptors were obtained from a woman aged 18-35 years in good health.

The rearrangement links TRBV28 to TRBJ2-1, with 10 bases matching TRBD1. The germline V gene has CDR1 MDHEN and CDR2 SYDVKM. This CDR3 contains 15 residues. Unmatched junction bases numbered 7, after V lost 6 bases and J lost 5 bases. The CDR3 DNA reads as TGTGCCAGCAGCTCCGCGGGACAGGGGAACAATGAGCAGTTCTTC. Translating it yields CASSSAGQGNNEQFF.

This clonotype was seen more than once but under ten times. The gene calls are TRBV7-2 and TRBJ2-7, with 9 bases matching TRBD2. From germline, CDR1 is SGHTA and CDR2 FQGNSA. V lost 1 base and J lost 7; bases outside the gene matches: 8. The CDR3 loop spans 15 amino acids. The CDR3 reads CASSLVPGLAGEQYF. CDR3 sequence (DNA): TGTGCCAGCAGCTTAGTCCCGGGACTAGCTGGGGAGCAGTACTTC. Filled out from reference TRBV7-2 and TRBJ2-7, the complete variable domain reads GAGVSQSPSNKVTEKGKDVELRCDPISGHTALYWYRQSLGQGLEFLIYFQGNSAPDKSGLPSDRFSAERTGGSVSTLTIQRTQQEDSAVYLCASSLVPGLAGEQYFGPGTRLTVT.

The chain carries TRBV6-1 and TRBJ2-5, with D perhaps assigned TRBD1 or TRBD2 (6 bases each). The CDR3 is made up of 14 amino acids. Trimming stripped 6 bases from V and 4 bases from J, with 15 bases between. From germline, CDR1 is MNHNS and CDR2 SASEGT. CDR3 in amino acids: CASSLQGGRETQYF. CDR3 nucleotides: TGTGCCAGCAGCCTACAGGGAGGACGAGAGACCCAGTACTTC.

This clonotype was detected only a few times. The chain is built from TRBV5-1 and TRBJ2-1; D remains unclear. Looked up from germline, CDR1 is SGHRS and CDR2 is YFSETQ. The CDR3 totals 15 residues. The V and J ends lost 0 bases and 4 bases respectively, with 11 bases between them. The CDR3 reads CASSLALGIYNEQFF. CDR3 coding DNA: TGCGCCAGCAGCTTGGCCCTTGGCATTTACAATGAGCAGTTCTTC.

This clonotype was counted between two and nine times. The CDR3 loop is CASSQEGGSSNQPQHF. The CDR3 DNA reads TGTGCCAGCAGCCAAGAGGGGGGTTCTAGCAATCAGCCCCAGCATTTT. The chain joins TRBV3-1 to TRBJ1-5; maybe TRBD1 (5 bases). Trimming cost V 0 bases and J 0 bases, with 9 bases left between them. The CDR3 length is 16 residues. CDR1 and CDR2 from the germline V gene are LGHDT and YNNKEL (reference sequence).

This clonotype was detected many times. The genes are TRBV20-1 and TRBJ2-7, with D uncertain. This CDR3 region has 11 residues. The V gene's germline CDR1 is DFQATT and CDR2 SNEGSKA (reference sequence). The V and J ends lost 2 bases and 5 bases respectively, with 7 bases between them. CDR3 sequence reads: CSARSSNEQYF. CDR3 DNA: TGCAGTGCTAGATCGAGTAACGAGCAGTACTTC.

The chain employs TRBV15 and TRBJ1-3; 7 positions match TRBD1. CDR1 and CDR2 (germline): LNHNV, YYDKDF (reference sequence). There are 15 residues in the CDR3. Trimming took 1 base from V and 4 from J; bases not matched to a gene: 4. CDR3 DNA sequence: TGTGCCACCAGCAGAGGACAGGGTAGCGGAAACACCATATATTTT. Its translation is CATSRGQGSGNTIYF.

The chain employs TRBV6-1 and TRBJ1-1, with a weak D call TRBD1 (5 bases). V lost 6 bases to trimming and J lost 1 base, with 21 bases between them. Germline V gene sequence: CDR1 MNHNS, CDR2 SASEGT. This CDR3 contains 17 residues. The CDR3 loop reads CASRVNISPGKNTEAFF. The CDR3 nucleotides read TGTGCCAGCAGAGTAAACATATCCCCAGGGAAGAACACTGAAGCTTTCTTT.

There are many counts of this clonotype. V is TRBV12-3 or TRBV12-4 and J is TRBJ2-5; 8 positions agree with TRBD1. CDR3 length equals 13 residues. V was clipped by 5 bases and J by 4 bases; unmatched bases: 3. The DNA for the CDR3 is TGTGCCAGCAGTCCTGACAGGGGAGAGACCCAGTACTTC. Translation: CASSPDRGETQYF.

This clonotype has at least ten counts. The chain links TRBV3-1 to TRBJ2-3; D tentatively reads TRBD1 or TRBD2 (6 bases each). V shed 1 base and J shed 2 bases, with 13 bases lying between them. This CDR3 is built from 16 residues. The germline CDR1 and CDR2 sequences are LGHDT and YNNKEL (reference sequence). The CDR3 DNA follows: TGTGCCAGCAGCCAAGTAACGGGGGCCACCACAGATACGCAGTATTTT. Amino acids: CASSQVTGATTDTQYF.

The rearrangement links TRBV6-1 to TRBJ2-3; D uncertain. CDR3 length: 14 residues. The V gene lost 6 bases and the J gene lost 3 bases, with 13 bases spanning the gap. Per germline, CDR1 MNHNS and CDR2 SASEGT. The CDR3 region has the DNA TGTGCCAGCAGCCATCTACATGGAACAGATACGCAGTATTTT. This translates into CASSHLHGTDTQYF.

This clonotype was observed a handful of times. V is TRBV4-2 and J is TRBJ2-5; D ambiguous. The CDR3 is 13 amino acids. Trimming took 4 bases from V and 2 from J, leaving 8 bases between them. Germline V lookup: CDR1 LGHNA, CDR2 YNFKEQ. The CDR3 region has the DNA TGTGCCAGCAGCCCGGAACCTCAAGAGACCCAGTACTTC. Its translation: CASSPEPQETQYF.

V usage is TRBV30 and J usage is TRBJ2-5; D remains ambiguous. The CDR3 totals 11 residues. Trimming removed 1 base at V and 2 bases at J, with 2 bases between. Germline values: CDR1 GTSNPN, CDR2 SVGIG (reference sequence). The CDR3 loop is CAWSAQETQYF. In DNA form, the CDR3 reads TGTGCCTGGAGTGCGCAAGAGACCCAGTACTTC.

This clonotype has a handful of counts. V is TRBV15 and J is TRBJ1-5, with D perhaps TRBD1 (6 bases). Germline-derived CDR1 and CDR2 are LNHNV and YYDKDF (reference sequence). The germline V and J ends were trimmed by 2 bases and 2 bases, with 16 bases remaining between them. The length of the CDR3 is 17 residues. CDR3 nucleotide sequence: TGTGCCACCAGCAGATCGCGGGGGCAAAGCGGCAATCAGCCCCAGCATTTT. This encodes CATSRSRGQSGNQPQHF. The full variable domain, its missing parts supplied by reference TRBV15 and TRBJ1-5, is DAMVIQNPRYQVTQFGKPVTLSCSQTLNHNVMYWYQQKSSQAPKLLFHYYDKDFNNEADTPDNFQSRRPNTSFCFLDIRSPGLGDTAMYLCATSRSRGQSGNQPQHFGDGTRLSIL.

This clonotype was seen only a few times. The J gene is TRBJ2-3, the V gene TRBV10-3; D remains ambiguous. Germline V lookup: CDR1 ENHRY, CDR2 SYGVKD. V lost 8 bases to trimming and J lost 4 bases, with 13 bases between them. This CDR3 is built from 13 residues. This chain's CDR3 is CAIRPPGADTQYF. CDR3 DNA: TGTGCCATCCGGCCCCCAGGTGCAGATACGCAGTATTTT.

This clonotype was counted only a few times. The V gene is TRBV6-2 or TRBV6-3, the J gene TRBJ2-5; D is unresolved. CDR1 is MNHEY, CDR2 SVGEGT, per germline. V was shortened by 0 bases and J by 0 bases, with 5 bases between the two germline ends. The CDR3 runs 14 residues. The CDR3 reads CASSYSGNQETQYF. CDR3 nucleotide sequence: TGTGCCAGCAGTTACTCGGGCAACCAAGAGACCCAGTACTTC.

The rearrangement joins TRBV28 to TRBJ1-1; 8 positions match TRBD1. Germline V CDR1 and CDR2: MDHEN, SYDVKM. V lost 10 bases to trimming and J lost 1 base; unmatched junction nucleotides: 14. The CDR3 contains 16 residues. CDR3 in amino acids: CATRAHSGTGNTEAFF. The CDR3 DNA reads as TGTGCCACAAGAGCCCACTCCGGGACAGGGAACACTGAAGCTTTCTTT. The whole variable domain, filled in from reference TRBV28 and TRBJ1-1, reads DVKVTQSSRYLVKRTGEKVFLECVQDMDHENMFWYRQDPGLGLRLIYFSYDVKMKEKGDIPEGYSVSREKKERFSLILESASTNQTSMYLCATRAHSGTGNTEAFFGQGTRLTVV.

This clonotype was counted only a few times. The junction and the germline gene differ at one end; a read error may be behind it. This chain connects TRBV5-1 to TRBJ2-6; no firm D call. The CDR3 runs to 14 residues. CDR1 is SGHRS and CDR2 is YFSETQ in the germline V gene. CDR3 DNA: TGCGCCAGCACCTTGTATCCCGGGGCCAACGTCCTGACTTTC. It is translated as CASTLYPGANVLTF. The full variable domain, in which reference TRBV5-1 and TRBJ2-6 provide the parts outside the CDR3, is KAGVTQTPRYLIKTRGQQVTLSCSPISGHRSVSWYQQTPGQGLQFLFEYFSETQRNKGNFPGRFSGRQFSNSRSEMNVSTLELGDSALYLCASTLYPGANVLTFGAGSRLTVL.

The genes are TRBV7-2 and TRBJ2-5, with TRBD2 matching over 13 bases. The J segment lost 4 bases and the V segment lost 5 bases, leaving 10 bases of the junction unmatched. Germline V gene data show CDR1 as SGHTA and CDR2 as FQGNSA. The CDR3 extends over 17 amino acids. DNA for the CDR3: TGTGCCAGCAGCGAAACTAGCGGGGGGGCGGGGAGAGAGACCCAGTACTTC. It translates to CASSETSGGAGRETQYF. The whole variable domain, filled in from reference TRBV7-2 and TRBJ2-5, reads GAGVSQSPSNKVTEKGKDVELRCDPISGHTALYWYRQSLGQGLEFLIYFQGNSAPDKSGLPSDRFSAERTGGSVSTLTIQRTQQEDSAVYLCASSETSGGAGRETQYFGPGTRLLVL.

This clonotype occurred a few times. The CDR3 DNA sequence: TGTGCCAGCAGCGTAGCCATCACCATTAGCGGGAGCTACGACACCGGGGAGCTGTTTTTT. Amino acid sequence: CASSVAITISGSYDTGELFF. V gene TRBV9 combines with J gene TRBJ2-2, with 9 positions matching TRBD2. V trimming: 0 bases; J trimming: 3 bases; junction bases outside the gene matches: 15. Germline CDR1 reads SGDLS; CDR2 reads YYNGEE. The CDR3 covers 20 residues. Supplemented by reference TRBV9 and TRBJ2-2, the full variable domain reads DSGVTQTPKHLITATGQRVTLRCSPRSGDLSVYWYQQSLDQGLQFLIQYYNGEERAKGNILERFSAQQFPDLHSELNLSSLELGDSALYFCASSVAITISGSYDTGELFFGEGSRLTVL.